These T cell receptor beta chains were read from a single sample in a study of shared clonotypes between healthy human individuals. Assay: immunoSEQ multiplex PCR; the TCRdb copy retains only in-frame clones and omits some. The sample holds approximately 1.5 million clones, approximately 98% seen once. The sequencing input was naive CD4+ T cells sorted from blood. These receptors originate from a man aged 30-40 years in good health. CDR3s include the opening cysteine and the closing phenylalanine or tryptophan. Fields, in order: D gene, J gene, V gene, clone size, CDR3 protein, CDR3 DNA. D genes are given only for firm matches. Only some rows state a clone size, as once, few, many or a class for expanded clones.

NA	TRBJ1-1	TRBV19	NA	CASSISGYTEAFF	TGTGCCAGTAGTATATCAGGATACACTGAAGCTTTCTTT
NA	TRBJ2-1	TRBV5-1	NA	CASSHDYGGVVYNEQFF	TGCGCCAGCAGCCACGATTATGGGGGAGTGGTGTACAATGAGCAGTTCTTC
TRBD1	TRBJ1-1	TRBV14	once	CASSQGDSTEAFF	TGTGCCAGCAGCCAAGGGGACAGCACTGAAGCTTTCTTT
NA	TRBJ1-1	TRBV11-3	NA	CASSLQGANTEAFF	TGTGCCAGCAGCTTACAGGGTGCGAACACTGAAGCTTTCTTT
TRBD1	TRBJ2-7	TRBV10-2	NA	CASSRDRATYEQYF	TGCGCCAGCAGTCGGGACAGGGCGACCTACGAGCAGTACTTC
TRBD1	TRBJ2-3	TRBV5-4	NA	CASSRETGTSTDTQYF	TGTGCCAGCAGCAGAGAGACAGGGACAAGCACAGATACGCAGTATTTT
TRBD1	TRBJ2-1	TRBV30	NA	CAWRDRDLGFF	TGTGCCTGGAGAGACAGGGACCTGGGGTTCTTC
TRBD2	TRBJ2-2	TRBV19	once	CASSIDRAGTSGSGTGELFF	TGTGCCAGTAGTATTGACAGGGCCGGGACTAGCGGGAGTGGAACCGGGGAGCTGTTTTTT
NA	TRBJ2-7	TRBV15	NA	CATSRGGTAREQYF	TGTGCCACCAGCAGGGGAGGGACAGCTCGGGAGCAGTACTTC
TRBD1	TRBJ2-7	TRBV15	NA	CATRRQGANAEQYF	TGTGCCACCAGGAGGCAGGGGGCAAACGCCGAGCAGTACTTC
TRBD2	TRBJ2-1	TRBV4-3	NA	CASSQAVGGLAYNEQFF	TGCGCCAGCAGCCAAGCCGTGGGGGGACTAGCCTACAATGAGCAGTTCTTC
TRBD1	TRBJ2-7	TRBV5-1	NA	CASSLGGQGYEQYF	TGCGCCAGCAGCTTGGGCGGACAGGGCTACGAGCAGTACTTC
NA	TRBJ2-1	TRBV6-5	NA	CASGLTEQFF	TGTGCCAGCGGCCTTACGGAGCAGTTCTTC
NA	TRBJ2-2	TRBV5-1	NA	CASSKDFLGSGELFF	TGCGCCAGCAGCAAGGACTTCTTAGGCTCCGGGGAGCTGTTTTTT
TRBD2	TRBJ2-2	TRBV5-4	NA	CASSSRTSGSGGELFF	TGTGCCAGCAGCTCAAGGACTAGCGGGAGCGGCGGGGAGCTGTTTTTT
NA	TRBJ1-1	TRBV18	NA	CASSPLAQNTEAFF	TGTGCCAGCTCACCATTGGCACAGAACACTGAAGCTTTCTTT
NA	TRBJ2-7	TRBV5-1	NA	CASSLGPLAKYEQYF	TGCGCCAGCAGCTTGGGGCCGTTGGCTAAGTACGAGCAGTACTTC
NA	TRBJ2-7	TRBV5-1	NA	CASSLVSIAYEQYF	TGCGCCAGCAGCTTGGTTTCGATAGCCTACGAGCAGTACTTC
NA	TRBJ1-3	TRBV28	NA	CASSLLGSSGNTIYF	TGTGCCAGCAGTTTGTTAGGTTCCTCTGGAAACACCATATATTTT
NA	TRBJ2-1	TRBV5-1	NA	CASSIGRGNEQFF	TGCGCCAGCAGCATAGGGAGAGGAAATGAGCAGTTCTTC
NA	TRBJ2-1	TRBV29-1	NA	CSVGTSTYNEQFF	TGCAGCGTTGGTACTAGCACCTACAATGAGCAGTTCTTC
NA	TRBJ1-2	TRBV27	NA	CASSLAAGTSNYGYTF	TGTGCCAGCAGTTTAGCTGCGGGGACTTCAAACTATGGCTACACCTTC
NA	TRBJ1-1	TRBV28	NA	CASSLLGSTVTEAFF	TGTGCCAGCAGTTTATTAGGTTCCACAGTCACTGAAGCTTTCTTT
NA	TRBJ2-5	TRBV5-1	once	CASSSPETQYF	TGCGCCAGCAGCTCGCCAGAGACCCAGTACTTC
TRBD1	TRBJ1-3	TRBV7-9	NA	CASSLVGTGGNTIYF	TGTGCCAGCAGCTTAGTTGGGACAGGAGGAAACACCATATATTTT
NA	TRBJ2-5	TRBV20-1	once	CSARLRETQYF	TGCAGTGCTAGGTTACGGGAGACCCAGTACTTC
NA	TRBJ2-3	TRBV7-6	NA	CASISWPVSTDTQYF	TGTGCCAGCATTAGCTGGCCGGTAAGCACAGATACGCAGTATTTT
NA	TRBJ2-7	TRBV18	NA	CASSPRDLYEQYF	TGTGCCAGCTCACCACGGGACTTATACGAGCAGTACTTC
NA	TRBJ2-1	TRBV29-1	NA	CSVVKDLYNEQFF	TGCAGCGTTGTGAAGGACTTATACAATGAGCAGTTCTTC